These T cell receptor beta chains were read from a single sample in a study of OX40 agonist ivuxolimab in advanced cancers. Sequencing was performed with immunoSEQ multiplex PCR; in TCRdb, only in-frame clones are kept and a portion is missing. This table has around 64,000 clones, 80% appearing once. The material was CD4+ or CD8+ T cells sorted from blood, obtained in a trial of the OX40 agonist ivuxolimab. The receptors originated from an adult with an advanced solid tumor such as melanoma, head and neck, liver or kidney cancer. Both conserved end residues are part of each CDR3. The D gene is left open where the match is weak. The size entry is marked missing in some rows and otherwise reads once, few, many or a size class.

clone_size: .; j_call: TRBJ1-6; d_call: .; v_call: TRBV2; cdr3_aa: CASSGSSSPLHF; cdr3_nt: TGTGCCAGCAGCGGGAGCAGCTCACCCCTCCACTTT
clone_size: .; j_call: TRBJ1-5; d_call: .; v_call: TRBV10-3; cdr3_aa: CAIRSDKGNQPQHF; cdr3_nt: TGTGCCATCAGGAGCGACAAGGGCAATCAGCCCCAGCATTTT
clone_size: .; j_call: TRBJ1-1; d_call: .; v_call: TRBV7-6; cdr3_aa: CASSSRMNTEAFF; cdr3_nt: TGTGCCAGCAGCAGTAGGATGAACACTGAAGCTTTCTTT
clone_size: once; j_call: TRBJ2-7; d_call: TRBD2; v_call: TRBV5-5; cdr3_aa: CASSWARQAGPYEQYF; cdr3_nt: TGTGCCAGCAGCTGGGCGCGTCAAGCGGGGCCATACGAGCAGTACTTC
clone_size: .; j_call: TRBJ2-1; d_call: .; v_call: TRBV6-5; cdr3_aa: CASSSEADEQFF; cdr3_nt: TGTGCCAGCAGTTCGGAGGCCGATGAGCAGTTCTTC
clone_size: .; j_call: TRBJ2-1; d_call: .; v_call: TRBV5-1; cdr3_aa: CASSLEGQGGEQFF; cdr3_nt: TGCGCCAGCAGCTTGGAGGGCCAAGGGGGTGAGCAGTTCTTC
clone_size: .; j_call: TRBJ1-2; d_call: TRBD1; v_call: TRBV25-1; cdr3_aa: CASSESIWTGKYYGYTF; cdr3_nt: TGTGCCAGCAGTGAAAGTATTTGGACAGGGAAGTACTATGGCTACACCTTC
clone_size: .; j_call: TRBJ1-1; d_call: .; v_call: TRBV6-1; cdr3_aa: CASAGGIQINTEAFF; cdr3_nt: TGTGCCAGCGCTGGAGGGATCCAGATTAACACTGAAGCTTTCTTT
clone_size: .; j_call: TRBJ1-2; d_call: TRBD1; v_call: TRBV11-2; cdr3_aa: CASSPMTGPYGYTF; cdr3_nt: TGTGCCAGCAGCCCAATGACAGGGCCCTATGGCTACACCTTC
clone_size: .; j_call: TRBJ2-2; d_call: .; v_call: TRBV19; cdr3_aa: CASTTNRGTFFTGELFF; cdr3_nt: TGTGCCAGTACCACCAATAGAGGCACCTTTTTCACCGGGGAGCTGTTTTTT
clone_size: few; j_call: TRBJ2-3; d_call: TRBD2; v_call: TRBV5-1; cdr3_aa: CASSSTSGGAEDTQYF; cdr3_nt: TGCGCCAGCAGCTCGACTAGCGGGGGGGCGGAAGATACGCAGTATTTT
clone_size: .; j_call: TRBJ2-7; d_call: TRBD1; v_call: TRBV4-2; cdr3_aa: CASSREATGGSYEQYF; cdr3_nt: TGTGCCAGCAGCAGAGAAGCGACAGGGGGCTCCTACGAGCAGTACTTC
clone_size: .; j_call: TRBJ1-2; d_call: .; v_call: TRBV5-1; cdr3_aa: CASSLASKNYGYTF; cdr3_nt: TGCGCCAGCAGCTTGGCCAGTAAGAACTATGGCTACACCTTC
clone_size: .; j_call: TRBJ2-6; d_call: .; v_call: TRBV19; cdr3_aa: CASSPGRGSGANVLTF; cdr3_nt: TGTGCCAGTAGTCCGGGACGGGGCTCTGGGGCCAACGTCCTGACTTTC
clone_size: .; j_call: TRBJ2-5; d_call: .; v_call: TRBV4-1; cdr3_aa: CASSQGPNVETQYF; cdr3_nt: TGCGCCAGCAGCCAGGGTCCGAACGTGGAGACCCAGTACTTC
clone_size: .; j_call: TRBJ2-7; d_call: TRBD2; v_call: TRBV6-5; cdr3_aa: CASSRLAGVYEQYF; cdr3_nt: TGTGCCAGCAGCCGACTAGCGGGGGTCTACGAGCAGTACTTC
clone_size: .; j_call: TRBJ1-2; d_call: TRBD1; v_call: TRBV5-4; cdr3_aa: CASSLVKGATGYTF; cdr3_nt: TGTGCCAGCAGTCTTGTGAAGGGGGCGACTGGCTACACCTTC
clone_size: .; j_call: TRBJ2-6; d_call: .; v_call: TRBV19; cdr3_aa: CASSSGQVFSGANVLTF; cdr3_nt: TGTGCCAGTAGTTCAGGACAAGTGTTCTCTGGGGCCAACGTCCTGACTTTC